This T cell receptor beta chain came from a study of a mutant IDH1 vaccine in newly diagnosed glioma. Study overall: Averaging approximately 40 years of age, treated patients were roughly 60% male and approximately 38% female. Most patients had received both radiotherapy and temozolomide, the prior options being radiotherapy, temozolomide, or both. V12 occurred at week 35 and V13 at week 47.

Sequencing used immunoSEQ multiplex PCR; TCRdb keeps in-frame clones, though not all of them. The profile covers 69,000 or so clones, with 85% to 90% appearing a single time and 1.5% to 2% taken by the ten largest. Time point of the sample: week 35, safety follow-up. Topical imiquimod accompanied each vaccine dose, which consisted of 300 ug of mutant IDH1 20-mer peptide. This clone was counted a few times. Its antigen is not identified. Trimming took off 6 bases at V and 8 bases at J, with 13 bases between the two ends. In germline, CDR1 is SQVTM, CDR2 ANQGSEA. The CDR3 has 11 amino acids. The chain carries TRBV29-1 and TRBJ1-2; D gene uncertain. The source is a young man with glioma. The sequenced sample was PBMCs, obtained from a glioma patient whose treatment included an IDH1 peptide vaccine. CDR3 residues: CSVPKRWGYTF. In nucleotides, the CDR3 is TGCAGCGTCCCCAAACGTTGGGGCTACACCTTC. The full variable domain, with the rest looked up from reference TRBV29-1 and TRBJ1-2, is SAVISQKPSRDICQRGTSLTIQCQVDSQVTMMFWYRQQPGQSLTLIATANQGSEATYESGFVIDKFPISRPNLTFSTLTVSNMSPEDSSIYLCSVPKRWGYTFGSGTRLTVV.